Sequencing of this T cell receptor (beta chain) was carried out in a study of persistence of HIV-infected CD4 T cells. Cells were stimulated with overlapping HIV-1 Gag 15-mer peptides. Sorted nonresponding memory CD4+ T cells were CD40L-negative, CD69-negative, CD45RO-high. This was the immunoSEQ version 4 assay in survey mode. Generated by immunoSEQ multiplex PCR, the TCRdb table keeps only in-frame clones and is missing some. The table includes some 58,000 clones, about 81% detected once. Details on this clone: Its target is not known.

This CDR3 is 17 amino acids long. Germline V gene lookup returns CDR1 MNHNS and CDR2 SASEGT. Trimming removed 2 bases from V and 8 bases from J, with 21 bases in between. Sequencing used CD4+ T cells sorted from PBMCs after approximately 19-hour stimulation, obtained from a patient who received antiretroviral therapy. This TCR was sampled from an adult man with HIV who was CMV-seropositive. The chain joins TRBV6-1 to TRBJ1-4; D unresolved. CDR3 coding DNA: TGTGCCAGCAGTGAATGGGAAGGACGGACCCAACTCGAAAAACTGTTTTTT. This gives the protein CASSEWEGRTQLEKLFF.